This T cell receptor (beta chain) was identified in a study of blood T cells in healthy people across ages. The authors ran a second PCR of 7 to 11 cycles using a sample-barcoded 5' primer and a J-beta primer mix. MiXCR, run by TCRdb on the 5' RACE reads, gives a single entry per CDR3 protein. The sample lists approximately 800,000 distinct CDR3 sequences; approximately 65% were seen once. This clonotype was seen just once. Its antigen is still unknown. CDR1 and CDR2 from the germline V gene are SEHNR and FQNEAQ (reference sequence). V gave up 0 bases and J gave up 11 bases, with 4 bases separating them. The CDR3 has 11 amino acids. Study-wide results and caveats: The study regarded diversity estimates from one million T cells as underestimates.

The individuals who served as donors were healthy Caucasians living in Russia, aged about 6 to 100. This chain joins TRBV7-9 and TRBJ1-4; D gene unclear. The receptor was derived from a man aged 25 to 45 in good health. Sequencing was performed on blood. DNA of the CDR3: TGTGCCAGCAGCTTAGCGGCTAAACTGTTTTTT. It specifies CASSLAAKLFF. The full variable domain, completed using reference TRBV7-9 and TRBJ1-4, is DTGVSQNPRHKITKRGQNVTFRCDPISEHNRLYWYRQTLGQGPEFLTYFQNEAQLEKSRLLSDRFSAERPKGSFSTLEIQRTEQGDSAMYLCASSLAAKLFFGSGTQLSVL.